The next 19 T cell receptor beta chains were all read from a single sample in a study of blood T cell repertoires in COVID-19. Clones were read by immunoSEQ multiplex PCR, and TCRdb kept only the in-frame ones, dropping some. The table lists 65,000 to 75,000 clones, about 81% of them singletons. Sequencing was carried out using peripheral blood. The receptors here all came from a man older than 75 with acute or convalescent COVID-19.

The CDR3 coding sequence is TGTGCCAGCAGCGTCGACTCTGTCCCTAACTATGGCTACACCTTC. It is translated as CASSVDSVPNYGYTF. The chain links TRBV9 to TRBJ1-2; D gene ambiguous. There are 15 residues in the CDR3. The germline V gene has CDR1 SGDLS and CDR2 YYNGEE. V shed 2 bases and J shed 0 bases, with 11 bases lying between them.

The rearrangement links TRBV19 to TRBJ2-1; 13 bases map to TRBD2. CDR1 and CDR2 from the germline V gene are LNHDA and SQIVND (reference sequence). CDR3 length: 16 residues. V gave up 5 bases and J gave up 2 bases; unmatched junction bases: 3. CDR3 loop: CASSRTSGSTYNEQFF. In nucleotides, the CDR3 is TGTGCCAGTAGTCGGACTAGCGGGAGCACCTACAATGAGCAGTTCTTC.

This CDR3 reads CASSLYSDTSRNEQFF. The CDR3 bases are TGTGCCAGCAGCTTATATAGTGACACCTCCAGGAATGAGCAGTTCTTC. The rearrangement joins TRBV7-3 to TRBJ2-1; D is undetermined. Germline lookup yields CDR1 SGHTA and CDR2 FQGTGA. V was trimmed by 2 bases and J by 7 bases, leaving 18 bases between them. The CDR3 has 16 amino acids.

This chain joins TRBV4-1 and TRBJ2-7; 10 bases fit TRBD1. CDR3 length equals 14 residues. CDR1 and CDR2 from the germline V gene are MGHRA and YSYEKL. Unmatched junction bases numbered 3, after V lost 6 bases and J lost 1 base. Here the CDR3 reads CASRPGQGSYEQYF. The CDR3 DNA reads as TGCGCCAGCAGACCGGGACAGGGGTCCTACGAGCAGTACTTC.

The V and J genes are TRBV27 and TRBJ1-6; D perhaps matches TRBD1 (6 bases). V was clipped by 10 bases and J by 8 bases, with 15 bases between them. This CDR3 is 13 amino acids long. Germline loops: CDR1 MNHEY, CDR2 SMNVEV (reference sequence). The CDR3 nucleotides read TGTGCCACGAGCAGGGGAACGGATTCACCCCTCCACTTT. Translated, it gives CATSRGTDSPLHF.

This clone came up once. V gene TRBV28 combines with J gene TRBJ1-1; D remains ambiguous. Deletions cut 2 bases from V and 1 base from J, with 11 bases between. CDR3 size: 15 residues. Germline loops: CDR1 MDHEN, CDR2 SYDVKM. This chain's CDR3 is CASSLEPFGNTEAFF. DNA for the CDR3: TGTGCCAGCAGTTTAGAGCCGTTTGGGAACACTGAAGCTTTCTTT.

This chain links TRBV10-3 with TRBJ2-2; 8 bases line up with TRBD2. The CDR3 consists of 18 residues. CDR1 ENHRY and CDR2 SYGVKD come from the germline V gene. Trimming removed 0 bases from V and 3 bases from J; junction bases left unmatched: 9. The CDR3 reads CAISESQGLGADTGELFF. In DNA, the CDR3 is TGTGCCATCAGTGAGTCTCAGGGACTAGGGGCCGACACCGGGGAGCTGTTTTTT.

This chain joins TRBV10-3 and TRBJ1-2; 7 bases map to TRBD1. Germline loops: CDR1 ENHRY, CDR2 SYGVKD. The CDR3 consists of 14 residues. V lost 4 bases to trimming and J lost 8 bases; unmatched junction nucleotides: 10. The CDR3 nucleotides read TGTGCCATCAGTGTTCAACTCGGGACAGACGGCTACACCTTC. This codes for CAISVQLGTDGYTF.

This chain connects TRBV19 to TRBJ1-5, with D maybe TRBD1 (6 bases). Trimming removed 7 bases from V and 6 bases from J, with 10 bases in between. In germline, CDR1 is LNHDA, CDR2 SQIVND (reference sequence). There are 12 residues in the CDR3. The CDR3 loop reads CASTTGFQPQHF. The CDR3 nucleotides are TGTGCCAGTACTACAGGGTTTCAGCCCCAGCATTTT.

This clone was recorded a few times. This chain uses TRBV19 with TRBJ2-4; TRBD2 matches 13 bases. The trim removed 6 bases at V and 0 bases at J, leaving 11 bases unmatched. This CDR3 is 19 amino acids long. Germline values: CDR1 LNHDA, CDR2 SQIVND (reference sequence). The CDR3 DNA reads TGTGCCAGTAGCCTTTGGGGACTAGCGGGACCATTAGCCAAAAACATTCAGTACTTC. Translation: CASSLWGLAGPLAKNIQYF.

V usage is TRBV13 and J usage is TRBJ2-7, with D possibly matching TRBD2 (6 bases). Germline CDR1 and CDR2: PRHDT and FYEKMQ (reference sequence). The ends were cut back, 0 bases at V and 6 bases at J, with 12 bases in the middle. CDR3 length: 14 residues. The chain's CDR3 is CASSLGWGDGEQYF. The CDR3 DNA is TGTGCCAGCAGCTTAGGATGGGGGGACGGCGAGCAGTACTTC.

The chain uses TRBV2 and TRBJ2-3, with 9 bases fitting TRBD2. The CDR3 contains 16 residues. The V segment lost 7 bases and the J segment 6 bases; nucleotides outside the gene matches: 14. The germline V gene has CDR1 SNHLY and CDR2 FYNNEI. CDR3 amino acids: CASKEELAGLGDTQYF. The CDR3 nucleotides are TGTGCCAGCAAAGAGGAGCTAGCGGGGCTTGGGGATACGCAGTATTTT. Full variable domain (missing parts from reference TRBV2 and TRBJ2-3): EPEVTQTPSHQVTQMGQEVILRCVPISNHLYFYWYRQILGQKVEFLVSFYNNEISEKSEIFDDQFSVERPDGSNFTLKIRSTKLEDSAMYFCASKEELAGLGDTQYFGPGTRLTVL.

This clone showed up just a few times. The V and J genes are TRBV5-1 and TRBJ2-7, with 7 bases aligning to TRBD1. J gave up 1 base and V 5 bases, and 12 bases lay outside the gene matches. Germline V gives CDR1 SGHRS, CDR2 YFSETQ. The CDR3 has 16 residues. This CDR3 is CASRRGYRGNSYEQYF. The DNA for the CDR3 is TGCGCCAGCAGGAGGGGCTACAGGGGAAATTCCTACGAGCAGTACTTC.

The CDR3 region is CASRGEGGGYTF. The CDR3 coding sequence is TGTGCCAGCAGAGGGGAAGGCGGCGGCTACACCTTC. The V and J genes are TRBV2 and TRBJ1-2; TRBD1 might be the D (5 bases). V was cut by 6 bases and J by 8 bases, with 13 bases left in between. Germline V gene sequence: CDR1 SNHLY, CDR2 FYNNEI. This CDR3 has 12 residues.

The CDR3: CASTTGGGDTQYF. The CDR3 DNA reads as TGTGCCAGCACCACGGGAGGTGGGGATACGCAGTATTTT. V usage is TRBV28 and J usage is TRBJ2-3; 7 bases are shared with TRBD2. Trimming removed 7 bases from V and 6 bases from J; junction bases left unmatched: 7. This CDR3 has 13 amino acids. CDR1 MDHEN and CDR2 SYDVKM come from the germline V gene.

The chain recombines TRBV7-3 with TRBJ2-2; D possibly corresponds to TRBD1 (6 bases). CDR3 size: 13 residues. V was clipped by 6 bases and J by 5 bases, with 10 bases between them. CDR1 SGHTA and CDR2 FQGTGA come from the germline V gene. For the CDR3, the DNA is TGTGCCAGCAGGACAGGAGTGACCGGGGAGCTGTTTTTT. It is translated as CASRTGVTGELFF. Combining the CDR3 with reference TRBV7-3 and TRBJ2-2 gives the whole variable domain GAGVSQTPSNKVTEKGKYVELRCDPISGHTALYWYRQSLGQGPEFLIYFQGTGAADDSGLPNDRFFAVRPEGSVSTLKIQRTERGDSAVYLCASRTGVTGELFFGEGSRLTVL.

The chain employs TRBV5-1 and TRBJ2-5, with D perhaps TRBD2 (5 bases). V gave up 3 bases and J gave up 3 bases, with 12 bases separating them. The CDR3 loop spans 14 amino acids. Looked up from germline, CDR1 is SGHRS and CDR2 is YFSETQ. The CDR3, as DNA: TGCGCCAGCAGCTGGGAACCGGGAAAAGAGACCCAGTACTTC. This gives the protein CASSWEPGKETQYF.

This rearrangement joins TRBV5-6 to TRBJ2-5; 7 nucleotides align to TRBD1. The V gene end was trimmed by 4 bases and the J gene end by 7 bases; junction bases not matched to a gene: 7. This CDR3 is 13 amino acids long. Germline V gene lookup returns CDR1 SGHDT and CDR2 YYEEEE. The CDR3 DNA reads as TGTGCCAGCAGCGCTGGAGACAGGGCGACCCAGTACTTC. Its protein is CASSAGDRATQYF.

V and J are TRBV5-1 and TRBJ2-3; the D gene is possibly TRBD1 (6 bases). Germline V gives CDR1 SGHRS, CDR2 YFSETQ. Trimming cost V 2 bases and J 2 bases, with 12 bases left between them. This CDR3 is 15 amino acids long. CDR3 protein: CASSLSGQYTDTQYF. The CDR3 DNA reads TGCGCCAGCAGCTTATCCGGACAGTACACAGATACGCAGTATTTT. Full variable domain (outside the CDR3, taken from reference TRBV5-1 and TRBJ2-3): KAGVTQTPRYLIKTRGQQVTLSCSPISGHRSVSWYQQTPGQGLQFLFEYFSETQRNKGNFPGRFSGRQFSNSRSEMNVSTLELGDSALYLCASSLSGQYTDTQYFGPGTRLTVL.